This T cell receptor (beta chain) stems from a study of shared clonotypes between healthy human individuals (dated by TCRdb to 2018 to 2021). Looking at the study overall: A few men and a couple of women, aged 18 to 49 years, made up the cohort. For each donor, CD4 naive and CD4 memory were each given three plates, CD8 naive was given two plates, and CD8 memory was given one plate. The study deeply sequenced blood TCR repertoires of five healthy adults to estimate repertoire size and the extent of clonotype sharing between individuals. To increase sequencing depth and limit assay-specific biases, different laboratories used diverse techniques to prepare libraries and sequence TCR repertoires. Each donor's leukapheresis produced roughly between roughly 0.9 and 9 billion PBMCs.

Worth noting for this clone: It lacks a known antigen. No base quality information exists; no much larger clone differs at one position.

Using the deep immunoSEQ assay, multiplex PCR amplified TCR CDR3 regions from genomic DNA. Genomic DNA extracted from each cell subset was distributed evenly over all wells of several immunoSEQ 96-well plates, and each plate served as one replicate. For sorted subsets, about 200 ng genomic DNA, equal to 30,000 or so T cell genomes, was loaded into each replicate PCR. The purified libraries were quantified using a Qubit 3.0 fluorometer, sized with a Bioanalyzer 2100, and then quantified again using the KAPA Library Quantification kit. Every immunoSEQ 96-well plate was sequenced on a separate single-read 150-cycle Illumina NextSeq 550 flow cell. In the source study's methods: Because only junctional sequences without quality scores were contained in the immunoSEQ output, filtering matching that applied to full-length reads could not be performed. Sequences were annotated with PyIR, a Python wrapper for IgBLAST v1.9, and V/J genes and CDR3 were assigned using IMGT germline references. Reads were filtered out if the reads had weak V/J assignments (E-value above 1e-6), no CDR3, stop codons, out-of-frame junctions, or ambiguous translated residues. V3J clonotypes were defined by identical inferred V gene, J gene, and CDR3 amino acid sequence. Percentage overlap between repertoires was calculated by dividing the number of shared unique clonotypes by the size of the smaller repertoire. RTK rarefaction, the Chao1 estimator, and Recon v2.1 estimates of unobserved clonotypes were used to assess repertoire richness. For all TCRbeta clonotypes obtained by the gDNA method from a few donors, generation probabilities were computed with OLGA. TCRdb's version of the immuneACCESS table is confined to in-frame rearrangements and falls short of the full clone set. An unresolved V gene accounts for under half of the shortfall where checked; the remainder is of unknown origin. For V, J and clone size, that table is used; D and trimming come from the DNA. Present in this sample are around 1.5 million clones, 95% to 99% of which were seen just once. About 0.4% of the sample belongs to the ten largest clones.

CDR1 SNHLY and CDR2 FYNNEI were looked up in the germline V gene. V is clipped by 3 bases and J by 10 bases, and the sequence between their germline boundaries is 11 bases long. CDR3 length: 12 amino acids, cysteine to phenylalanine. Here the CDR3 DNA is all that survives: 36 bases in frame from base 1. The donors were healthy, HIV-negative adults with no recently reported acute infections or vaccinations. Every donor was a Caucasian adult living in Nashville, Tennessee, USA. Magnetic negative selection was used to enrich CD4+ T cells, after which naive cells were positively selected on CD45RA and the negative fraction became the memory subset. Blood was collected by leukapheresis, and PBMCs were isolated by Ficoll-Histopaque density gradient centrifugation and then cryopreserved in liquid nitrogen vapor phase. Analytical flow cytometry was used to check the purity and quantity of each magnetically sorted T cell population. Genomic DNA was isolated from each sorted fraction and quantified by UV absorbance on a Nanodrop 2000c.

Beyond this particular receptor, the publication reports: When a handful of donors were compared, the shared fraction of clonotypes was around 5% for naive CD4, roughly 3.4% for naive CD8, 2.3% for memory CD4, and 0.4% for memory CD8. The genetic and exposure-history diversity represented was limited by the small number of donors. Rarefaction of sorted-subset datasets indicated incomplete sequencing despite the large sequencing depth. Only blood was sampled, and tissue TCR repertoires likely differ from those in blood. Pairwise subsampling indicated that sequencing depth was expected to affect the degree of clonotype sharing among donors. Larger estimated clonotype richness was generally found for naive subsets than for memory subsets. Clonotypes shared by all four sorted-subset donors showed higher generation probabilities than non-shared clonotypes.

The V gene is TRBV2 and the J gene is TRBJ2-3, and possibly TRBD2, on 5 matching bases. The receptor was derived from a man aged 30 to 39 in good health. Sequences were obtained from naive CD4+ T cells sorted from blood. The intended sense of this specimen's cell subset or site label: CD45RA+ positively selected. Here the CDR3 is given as CASSDTRPPQYF. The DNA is TGTGCCAGCAGTGACACTAGGCCACCGCAGTATTTT.